The clone carrying this T cell receptor (beta chain) was observed a handful of times. As to time point: patch test 3, about 24 weeks after DPC sensitization. This sample's treatment: therapeutic diphenylcyclopropenone sensitization with weekly scalp DPC. TCRdb reprocessed the RACE reads via MiXCR and lists one record per CDR3 protein. The top ten clones hold roughly 2.4% of a sample with tens of thousands of distinct CDR3 sequences, roughly 12% of them seen once. This record comes from a study of human T cells and chemical hapten exposure. The wider study: All through the approximately 23-week study, the scalp of each patient received diphenylcyclopropenone doses weekly. Mostly female patients had alopecia areata, totalis or universalis.

Deletions cut 4 bases from V and 0 bases from J, with 10 bases between. This CDR3 comprises 15 residues. Germline CDR1 is SGDLS and CDR2 is YYNGEE. This receptor was identified in a man under 40 with alopecia areata. Some clones in this sample may be carry-over from other donors' samples. The starting material was whole blood, obtained in connection with sensitization to the hapten diphenylcyclopropenone (DPC). The gene calls are TRBV9 and TRBJ2-2; no definite D call. Here the CDR3 DNA reads TGTGCCAGCAGCTTTACCTCGACGAACACCGGGGAGCTGTTTTTT. This encodes CASSFTSTNTGELFF.